Shown below are 2 T cell receptor beta chains from a single sample sequenced in a study of blood T cell repertoires in COVID-19. TCRdb keeps only in-frame clones here, not all; method: immunoSEQ multiplex PCR. The sample records 150,000 to 200,000 clones, around 73% being singletons. The sample comprised PBMCs or T cells enriched from blood (not recorded which). The origin of the receptors is a woman aged 45-65 years who had recovered from COVID-19.

V and J are TRBV3-1 (or the pseudogene TRBV3-2) and TRBJ2-1; TRBD2 might be the D (5 bases). The CDR3 length is 21 residues. Looked up from germline, CDR1 is LGHDT and CDR2 is YNNKEL (reference sequence). The V end was cut by 2 bases, the J end by 5 bases, with 31 bases between. The CDR3 reads CASSQLNPFPKRGKINNEQFF. The DNA of the CDR3 is TGTGCCAGCAGCCAACTAAACCCGTTCCCTAAACGAGGGAAGATTAACAATGAGCAGTTCTTC.

This chain joins TRBV4-1 and TRBJ1-1; D uncertain. CDR1 is MGHRA and CDR2 is YSYEKL in the germline V gene. V was trimmed by 0 bases and J by 0 bases, leaving 5 bases between them. This CDR3 has 14 amino acids. The CDR3 coding sequence is TGCGCCAGCAGCCAAGACAGGTTGAACACTGAAGCTTTCTTT. As protein: CASSQDRLNTEAFF.